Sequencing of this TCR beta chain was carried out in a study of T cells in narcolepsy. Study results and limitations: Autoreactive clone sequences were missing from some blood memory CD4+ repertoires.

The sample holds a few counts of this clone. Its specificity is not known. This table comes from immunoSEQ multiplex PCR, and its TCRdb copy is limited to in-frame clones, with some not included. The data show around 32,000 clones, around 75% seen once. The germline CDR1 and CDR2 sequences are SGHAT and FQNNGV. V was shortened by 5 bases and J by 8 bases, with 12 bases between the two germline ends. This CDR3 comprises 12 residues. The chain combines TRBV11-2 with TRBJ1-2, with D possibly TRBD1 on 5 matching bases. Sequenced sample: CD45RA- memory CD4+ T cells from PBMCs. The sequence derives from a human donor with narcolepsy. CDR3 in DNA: TGTGCCAGCAGCAGGGGACCGGGGGGCTACACCTTC. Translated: CASSRGPGGYTF.